Listed below are T cell receptor beta chains from one sample, sequenced in a study of T-cell memory formation after mild COVID-19. TCRdb ran MiXCR on the 5' RACE reads and lists one entry per CDR3 protein. The top ten hold roughly a fifth of the sample, which has 400,000 to 500,000 distinct CDR3 sequences, roughly 18% seen once. Sequenced material: PBMCs or a T cell subset sorted from them (not recorded which). The receptors derive from a young man who had mild COVID-19 (a few samples of this study predate the infection). Cell type and time point are not known. The conserved cysteine and the conserved F or W are not part of the CDR3 here.

V	J	CDR3
TRBV9	TRBJ2-7	ASSASLEGYEQY
TRBV9	TRBJ1-1	ASSAVPGLNTEAF
TRBV5-1	TRBJ2-1	ASSDQGSGNEQF
TRBV7-8	TRBJ2-4	ASSLPSGGENIQY
TRBV29-1	TRBJ2-1	SVEAPQGYEQF
TRBV6-2/TRBV6-3	TRBJ1-4	ASSYPNPFGDEKLF
TRBV7-3	TRBJ2-3	ASSLTSGGFTDTQY
TRBV20-1	TRBJ1-2	SARDPTDRTHA
TRBV14	TRBJ1-2	ASSQGRYLFGGYT
TRBV4-2	TRBJ1-5	ASSQGTGLNQPQH
TRBV29-1	TRBJ1-1	SVEDRLTFEAF
TRBV5-6	TRBJ1-2	ASSIFQGVDSGYT
TRBV7-9	TRBJ1-1	ASSLSGFTEAF
TRBV6-2/TRBV6-3	TRBJ1-1	ASSYSLGQGNTEAF
TRBV7-9	TRBJ2-2	ASSLATGTGELF
TRBV9	TRBJ2-3	ASSVQGSDAADTQY
TRBV7-9	TRBJ1-5	ASSLEGGTGSNQPQH
TRBV15	TRBJ1-5	ATSADRYSNQPQH
TRBV15	TRBJ2-7	ATSRDALITGTYEQY
TRBV6-5	TRBJ1-6	ASKGDPGSNSPLH
TRBV9	TRBJ1-5	ASSVWPLMKPQH
TRBV7-9	TRBJ1-2	ASSPDPERGYT
TRBV7-9	TRBJ2-7	ASSLAPSGGIYEQY
TRBV18	TRBJ1-1	ASSPGQGVTEAF
TRBV25-1	TRBJ2-5	ASSGRTTGLGETQY
TRBV3-1	TRBJ2-5	ASSQVGLKATQY
TRBV19	TRBJ2-2	ASSPGWTGTGELF
TRBV11-2	TRBJ2-1	ASSWGAGLAGDEQF
TRBV7-2	TRBJ2-2	ASNLVRATGELF
TRBV7-9	TRBJ1-2	ASSAPLVSYGYT
TRBV12-5	TRBJ1-2	ASGGTGNYGYT
TRBV6-5	TRBJ2-1	ASSALDSYEQF
TRBV3-1	TRBJ2-1	ASSQYDEQF
TRBV5-6	TRBJ2-7	ASSPGHAYEQY
TRBV9	TRBJ1-2	ASSADRGNYGYT
TRBV6-1	TRBJ1-6	ASHSGVSYNSPLH
TRBV29-1	TRBJ2-3	SVAWTGGPTDTQY
TRBV7-2	TRBJ1-6	ASSSSGYRKDSPLH
TRBV5-1	TRBJ2-2	SSSQGLAGLHTGELF
TRBV5-1	TRBJ2-7	ASSFVTATGQQY
TRBV28	TRBJ1-6	ASSPLLRTGANSPLH
TRBV20-1	TRBJ2-1	SAIRRQGAYNEQF
TRBV5-1	TRBJ2-1	ASSLRLAGDPYNEQF
TRBV29-1	TRBJ2-5	SVSGTGQETQY
TRBV28	TRBJ2-5	ASSPPTGLGATQY
TRBV7-6	TRBJ1-6	ASSTTGIAPLH
TRBV20-1	TRBJ1-4	SGQASTNEKLF
TRBV5-1	TRBJ1-6	ASSSGRDNSPLH
TRBV4-3	TRBJ1-2	ASSLDQGGYGYT
TRBV15	TRBJ1-1	ATSNWGENTEAF
TRBV5-1	TRBJ2-3	ASRADRDTQY
TRBV15	TRBJ1-4	ATREAGATNEKLF
TRBV20-1	TRBJ1-6	SANSYNSPLH
TRBV10-3	TRBJ2-2	AISVYLASGELF
TRBV29-1	TRBJ1-1	SVVDRGTEAF